One and the same sample provided the 9 T cell receptor beta chains below, sequenced in a study of T cell changes during pregnancy in multiple sclerosis. Sequencing was performed with immunoSEQ multiplex PCR; in TCRdb, only in-frame clones are kept and a portion is missing. The sample has tens of thousands of clones, roughly 91% seen once. The sample in question was CD8+ T cells from peripheral blood mononuclear cells, obtained before pregnancy. The receptor source for this set is a female donor with multiple sclerosis, enrolled in a pregnancy study.

J is TRBJ2-3 and V is TRBV9; a possible D gene is TRBD2 (5 bases). The CDR3 is made up of 16 amino acids. Germline lookup yields CDR1 SGDLS and CDR2 YYNGEE. Trimming took 0 bases from V and 4 from J, leaving 15 bases between them. Written as DNA, the CDR3 is TGTGCCAGCAGCGTAGTTTTAAGCGGTTCCGCAGATACGCAGTATTTT. It specifies CASSVVLSGSADTQYF.

This clone was detected a few times. The gene calls are TRBV2 and TRBJ1-2; 7 bases map to TRBD1. CDR1 and CDR2 (germline): SNHLY, FYNNEI. Trimming at V came to 4 bases and at J to 4 bases, leaving 9 bases not matched to a gene. The CDR3 sequence is 15 residues long. Here the CDR3 DNA reads TGTGCCAGCAGTGGAGGGACAGTCGGCTTCTATGGCTACACCTTC. Amino acids: CASSGGTVGFYGYTF.

This clone has a handful of counts. The CDR3 sequence: CASSVALGADGYTF. CDR3 DNA: TGTGCCAGCAGCGTAGCTCTGGGGGCTGATGGCTACACCTTC. J is TRBJ1-2 and V is TRBV9; D may be TRBD1 (6 bases). Per the germline V gene, CDR1 is SGDLS and CDR2 is YYNGEE. V dropped 0 bases and J dropped 6 bases, with 12 bases sitting between them. The CDR3 sequence is 14 residues long.

The chain has TRBV7-9 and TRBJ2-4; D remains ambiguous. Germline V lookup: CDR1 SEHNR, CDR2 FQNEAQ (reference sequence). V lost 2 bases to trimming and J lost 8 bases, with 13 bases between them. The CDR3 has 14 residues. CDR3 bases: TGTGCCAGCAGCTTAACAGATGGATTAGACATTCAGTACTTC. Its protein product is CASSLTDGLDIQYF.

This clone showed up just once. The chain recombines TRBV7-8 with TRBJ1-4; 9 nucleotides align to TRBD1. The V segment lost 4 bases and the J segment 6 bases; nucleotides outside the gene matches: 12. Germline V CDR1 and CDR2: SGHVS, FQNEAQ. CDR3 length: 17 amino acids. The CDR3: CASSSQGAHSRDEKLFF. In DNA, the CDR3 is TGTGCCAGCAGCTCACAGGGGGCGCATTCGAGGGATGAAAAACTGTTTTTT.

The chain joins TRBV6-6 to TRBJ1-5; possible D gene TRBD1, 5 bases. Between the trimmed V and J ends, which lost 5 bases and 7 bases, there was a span of 15 bases. The CDR3 totals 14 residues. Per germline, CDR1 MNHNY and CDR2 SVGAGI (reference sequence). CDR3 sequence: CASSALGGSQPQHF. Written as DNA, the CDR3 is TGTGCCAGCAGTGCCCTCGGGGGGTCGCAGCCCCAGCATTTT.

The rearrangement joins TRBV9 to TRBJ1-1; 9 nucleotides align to TRBD1. Germline CDR1 is SGDLS and CDR2 is YYNGEE. The CDR3 consists of 15 residues. Trimming at V came to 5 bases and at J to 1 base, leaving 6 bases not matched to a gene. CDR3 in DNA: TGTGCCAGCAGTGCTACAGGGGGCCCGAACACTGAAGCTTTCTTT. Amino acid sequence: CASSATGGPNTEAFF.

This clone was seen only once. The chain couples TRBV29-1 to TRBJ2-3; no definite D call. Trimming left V 8 bases short and J 6 bases short, with 12 bases between. This CDR3 contains 11 residues. Germline loops: CDR1 SQVTM, CDR2 ANQGSEA. The CDR3 here is CSLPSGDTQYF. The CDR3, as DNA: TGCAGCCTCCCCTCCGGGGATACGCAGTATTTT.

The chain combines TRBV15 with TRBJ2-2, with no clear D. This CDR3 is built from 17 residues. Germline CDR1 and CDR2: LNHNV and YYDKDF (reference sequence). Trimming removed 0 bases from V and 6 bases from J, with 17 bases in between. For the CDR3, the DNA is TGTGCCACCAGCAGAGATCATAATAGCCCCCTCCCCGGGGAGCTGTTTTTT. Translation: CATSRDHNSPLPGELFF.